This T cell receptor (beta chain) was found in a study of cytomegalovirus exposure and HLA in healthy donors. This clone was recorded once. Its target is not known. PCR employed 60 Vbeta and 13 Jbeta primers. Here immunoSEQ multiplex PCR was the method, and the copy in TCRdb shows in-frame clones only, minus some. The sample records about 190,000 clones, around 84% being singletons. General observations from the study: A missense DCLRE1C variant was associated with V- and J-gene trimming of TCR beta chains in a later analysis, and an independent cohort replicated the association.

Source material: PBMCs. The clonotype was recovered from a woman between 18 and 29 years old in good health and CMV-seronegative.

CDR3 coding DNA: TGTGCCAGCAGCGCCGCAATACAGGGGACCGGGGAGCTGTTTTTT. Protein product: CASSAAIQGTGELFF. This chain uses TRBV9 with TRBJ2-2; TRBD1 matches at 7 bases. The trim removed 3 bases at V and 5 bases at J, leaving 7 bases unmatched. Germline V lookup: CDR1 SGDLS, CDR2 YYNGEE. The CDR3 runs 15 residues.